These 15 T cell receptor beta chains were sequenced from one sample in a study of TIL therapy for anti-PD-1-resistant metastatic lung cancer. The libraries were made with immunoSEQ v3. TCRdb keeps only in-frame clones here, not all; method: immunoSEQ multiplex PCR. The top ten hold 5.6% of the sample, which has about 48,000 clones, less than 85% seen once. Regarding time point: pre-treatment sample, taken before nivolumab and TIL therapy. The tumor samples were excised metastases, mostly pleural nodules or supraclavicular lymph nodes. Source: tumor tissue, taken at baseline. The receptors shown here come from a person between 25 and 80 years old with non-small cell lung cancer.

This chain connects TRBV20-1 to TRBJ2-7, with D possibly TRBD2 on 6 matching bases. V dropped 6 bases and J dropped 4 bases, with 10 bases sitting between them. The length of the CDR3 is 11 residues. Germline V gene sequence: CDR1 DFQATT, CDR2 SNEGSKA (reference sequence). CDR3 DNA: TGCAGTGCCAAACTAGCTTACGAGCAGTACTTC. It codes for CSAKLAYEQYF.

The chain uses TRBV30 and TRBJ1-4; 7 nucleotides line up with TRBD1. The CDR3 is 14 residues long. Germline lookup yields CDR1 GTSNPN and CDR2 SVGIG (reference sequence). V lost 4 bases to trimming and J lost 4 bases; unmatched junction nucleotides: 6. The CDR3 loop is CAWTRTGRNEKLFF. CDR3 nucleotide sequence: TGTGCCTGGACTCGGACAGGTCGTAATGAAAAACTGTTTTTT.

J is TRBJ1-2 and V is TRBV5-6; D ambiguous. The CDR3 runs 14 residues. V was shortened by 0 bases and J by 4 bases, with 10 bases between the two germline ends. CDR1 is SGHDT and CDR2 is YYEEEE in the germline V gene. CDR3 DNA: TGTGCCAGCAGCTTGGGTAGCGGATTCTATGGCTACACCTTC. Its translation is CASSLGSGFYGYTF. Full variable domain (missing parts from reference TRBV5-6 and TRBJ1-2): DAGVTQSPTHLIKTRGQQVTLRCSPKSGHDTVSWYQQALGQGPQFIFQYYEEEERQRGNFPDRFSGHQFPNYSSELNVNALLLGDSALYLCASSLGSGFYGYTFGSGTRLTVV.

V usage is TRBV6-1 and J usage is TRBJ2-7, with a possible D match to TRBD1 (6 bases). The CDR3 loop spans 13 amino acids. V was shortened by 5 bases and J by 2 bases, with 10 bases between the two germline ends. The V gene's germline CDR1 is MNHNS and CDR2 SASEGT. The CDR3 sequence is CASSSEGAYEQYF. The DNA for the CDR3 is TGTGCCAGCAGTTCCGAGGGGGCCTACGAGCAGTACTTC.

The genes are TRBV6-1 and TRBJ2-4, with a possible D match to TRBD2 (6 bases). Germline V gene sequence: CDR1 MNHNS, CDR2 SASEGT. Trimming cost V 2 bases and J 1 base, with 12 bases left between them. This CDR3 is 16 amino acids long. The DNA for the CDR3 is TGTGCCAGCAGTGAAAAGGGAGGTGTGGCCAAAAACATTCAGTACTTC. Protein: CASSEKGGVAKNIQYF.

The chain carries TRBV6-4 and TRBJ2-3; D not resolved. Trimming took off 8 bases at V and 5 bases at J, with 20 bases between the two ends. CDR1 and CDR2 from the germline V gene are MRHNA and SNTAGT. The CDR3 totals 15 residues. Written as DNA, the CDR3 is TGTGCCAGCGCTCCCCGGGCCCTAGGGATAGATACGCAGTATTTT. Its translation is CASAPRALGIDTQYF.

J is TRBJ1-3 and V is TRBV7-2; 7 positions agree with TRBD1. Looked up from germline, CDR1 is SGHTA and CDR2 is FQGNSA. The J segment lost 2 bases and the V segment lost 5 bases, leaving 6 bases of the junction unmatched. This CDR3 contains 15 residues. The CDR3 protein is CASSGGDRAGNTIYF. The CDR3 region has the DNA TGTGCCAGCAGCGGTGGGGACAGAGCTGGAAACACCATATATTTT.

The J gene is TRBJ1-2, the V gene TRBV18; no firm D call. Germline loops: CDR1 KGHSH, CDR2 LQKENI. This CDR3 region has 10 residues. Trimming left V 6 bases short and J 5 bases short, with 4 bases between. DNA for the CDR3: TGTGCCAGCTCTAGGTATGGCTACACCTTC. Amino acid sequence: CASSRYGYTF.

V is TRBV9 and J is TRBJ2-3; 8 nucleotides align to TRBD2. This CDR3 region has 15 residues. Germline lookup yields CDR1 SGDLS and CDR2 YYNGEE. Losses at the gene ends were 0 bases for V and 5 bases for J; bases not matched to a gene: 5. This CDR3 reads CASSVASGWIDTQYF. The CDR3 nucleotides are TGTGCCAGCAGCGTAGCTAGCGGGTGGATAGATACGCAGTATTTT.

This clone occurred once. V is TRBV9 and J is TRBJ2-7, with a weak D call TRBD1 (5 bases). V was clipped by 0 bases and J by 2 bases, with 9 bases between them. Germline lookup yields CDR1 SGDLS and CDR2 YYNGEE. This CDR3 is built from 14 residues. CDR3 in DNA: TGTGCCAGCAGCGTAGGTGGGGCCCCCTACGAGCAGTACTTC. It specifies CASSVGGAPYEQYF.

This chain uses TRBV30 with TRBJ2-5; D is uncertain. Trimming cost V 0 bases and J 1 base, with 12 bases left between them. Germline-derived CDR1 and CDR2 are GTSNPN and SVGIG (reference sequence). The CDR3 has 15 residues. The CDR3 DNA reads as TGTGCCTGGAGTGTACACCCGGCCCCCCAAGAGACCCAGTACTTC. Its protein is CAWSVHPAPQETQYF.

This chain uses TRBV5-1 with TRBJ2-3; D ambiguous. The CDR3 is 11 amino acids. Germline V lookup: CDR1 SGHRS, CDR2 YFSETQ. V lost 1 base and J 4 bases, leaving 1 base between the germline ends. The CDR3 DNA is TGCGCCAGCAGCTTGTCAGATACGCAGTATTTT. Protein: CASSLSDTQYF.

The genes are TRBV18 and TRBJ2-7; 7 bases fit TRBD1. Germline CDR1 KGHSH, CDR2 LQKENI. The CDR3 runs 14 residues. J gave up 0 bases and V 5 bases, and 4 bases lay outside the gene matches. The CDR3 DNA is TGTGCCAGCTCATCGGGACAGAGCTCCTACGAGCAGTACTTC. The encoded protein is CASSSGQSSYEQYF.

J is TRBJ1-2 and V is TRBV7-3, with D tentatively TRBD1 (5 bases). This CDR3 is built from 15 residues. The V and J ends lost 5 bases and 5 bases respectively, with 18 bases between them. Germline V lookup: CDR1 SGHTA, CDR2 FQGTGA. DNA for the CDR3: TGTGCCAGCAGCCCAGCTCAGACGGGACTTTATGGCTACACCTTC. Encoded protein: CASSPAQTGLYGYTF.

The CDR3 is CALQEETLFF. CDR3 DNA: TGTGCCCTGCAGGAAGAAACCCTGTTTTTT. The chain links TRBV5-6 to TRBJ1-4; D uncertain. The CDR3 is made up of 10 amino acids. V was cut by 10 bases and J by 14 bases, with 15 bases left in between. Germline V gives CDR1 SGHDT, CDR2 YYEEEE.